The next 27 T cell receptor beta chains were all read from a single sample in a study of cytomegalovirus exposure and HLA in healthy donors. In the PCR, 60 Vbeta and 13 Jbeta primers were used. The repertoire was sequenced with immunoSEQ multiplex PCR; TCRdb's copy has only in-frame clones and lacks some. The profile shows 85,000 to 95,000 clones, 60% to 85% of them singletons. The source material was PBMCs. Receptors originate from a man younger than 45 in good health and CMV-seropositive.

The rearrangement joins TRBV16 to TRBJ1-5; TRBD1 might be the D (5 bases). The CDR3 sequence is 13 residues long. The V end was cut by 3 bases, the J end by 5 bases, with 8 bases between. The germline CDR1 and CDR2 sequences are KGHSY and FQNENV. DNA for the CDR3: TGTGCCAGCAGCCACACAGGAGATCAGCCCCAGCATTTT. This codes for CASSHTGDQPQHF. Filled out from reference TRBV16 and TRBJ1-5, the complete variable domain reads GEEVAQTPKHLVRGEGQKAKLYCAPIKGHSYVFWYQQVLKNEFKFLISFQNENVFDETGMPKERFSAKCLPNSPCSLEIQATKLEDSAVYFCASSHTGDQPQHFGDGTRLSIL.

This clone was picked up one time. J is TRBJ1-2 and V is TRBV29-1; no definite D call. V lost 2 bases, J lost 3 bases, and 10 bases lay in between. Looked up from germline, CDR1 is SQVTM and CDR2 is ANQGSEA. The CDR3 has 13 residues. The DNA of the CDR3 is TGCAGCGTTGAAAGGACTGCGGACTATGGCTACACCTTC. This gives the protein CSVERTADYGYTF.

DNA for the CDR3: TGTGCCAGCAGTTACTCGATGCGTGAGTTTCAGCCCCAGCATTTT. Encoded protein: CASSYSMREFQPQHF. The chain has TRBV6-5 and TRBJ1-5; D uncertain. The CDR3 is 15 amino acids. Germline loops: CDR1 MNHEY, CDR2 SVGAGI. V shed 0 bases and J shed 6 bases, with 12 bases lying between them.

J is TRBJ2-3 and V is TRBV7-2, with D perhaps TRBD1 (6 bases). V was cut by 1 base and J by 4 bases, with 6 bases left in between. Per the germline V gene, CDR1 is SGHTA and CDR2 is FQGNSA. This CDR3 spans 13 amino acids. The CDR3 DNA reads TGTGCCAGCAGCTTAGACAGGGCAGATACGCAGTATTTT. Its translation is CASSLDRADTQYF.

This clone was seen a handful of times. V usage is TRBV19 and J usage is TRBJ1-2; D perhaps matches TRBD1 (6 bases). V lost 0 bases, J lost 3 bases, and 11 bases lay in between. Germline-derived CDR1 and CDR2 are LNHDA and SQIVND (reference sequence). CDR3 size: 15 residues. CDR3 sequence reads: CASSIDGQLDYGYTF. CDR3 DNA sequence: TGTGCCAGTAGTATAGACGGACAGTTGGACTATGGCTACACCTTC.

CDR3 sequence (DNA): TGTGCCTGGAGGCGGGAGAGCACTGAAGCTTTCTTT. This encodes CAWRRESTEAFF. The rearrangement uses TRBV30 and TRBJ1-1; D gene ambiguous. The germline gives CDR1 GTSNPN, CDR2 SVGIG (reference sequence). Trimming stripped 3 bases from V and 4 bases from J, with 9 bases between. The CDR3 length is 12 residues.

This clone appeared a few times. This chain links TRBV9 with TRBJ2-1, with 10 nucleotides matching TRBD2. V trimming: 3 bases; J trimming: 15 bases; junction bases outside the gene matches: 9. This CDR3 is 13 amino acids long. The V gene's germline CDR1 is SGDLS and CDR2 YYNGEE. The CDR3, as DNA: TGTGCCAGCAGCGCGCCTAGCGGGAGTTTATTGTTCTTC. Translation: CASSAPSGSLLFF. Full variable domain (rest looked up from reference TRBV9 and TRBJ2-1): DSGVTQTPKHLITATGQRVTLRCSPRSGDLSVYWYQQSLDQGLQFLIQYYNGEERAKGNILERFSAQQFPDLHSELNLSSLELGDSALYFCASSAPSGSLLFFGPGTRLTVL.

The V and J genes are TRBV2 and TRBJ1-2; D is unclear. CDR1 is SNHLY and CDR2 is FYNNEI in the germline V gene. The CDR3 totals 14 residues. V lost 0 bases and J 4 bases, leaving 9 bases between the germline ends. The CDR3 region has the DNA TGTGCCAGCAGTGAAGCGCGGGCTGGCTATGGCTACACCTTC. Its protein is CASSEARAGYGYTF.

The chain recombines TRBV5-1 with TRBJ2-3; 8 bases are shared with TRBD1. The germline CDR1 and CDR2 sequences are SGHRS and YFSETQ. The V and J ends lost 4 bases and 4 bases, in that order; junction bases with no gene match: 2. The CDR3 extends over 13 amino acids. The CDR3 bases are TGCGCCAGCAGCAGGACAGGGCCAGATACGCAGTATTTT. It is translated as CASSRTGPDTQYF.

This clone was detected a few times. The chain carries TRBV7-8 and TRBJ2-2; 11 nucleotides agree with TRBD2. CDR1 is SGHVS, CDR2 FQNEAQ, per germline. This CDR3 is built from 18 residues. V lost 5 bases, J lost 5 bases, and 13 bases stayed unmatched. This chain's CDR3 is CASSNSLAGGPGTGELFF. The DNA of the CDR3 is TGTGCCAGCAGCAATTCCTTAGCGGGAGGGCCTGGGACCGGGGAGCTGTTTTTT.

The V and J genes are TRBV5-1 and TRBJ2-1, with TRBD1 identical over 11 bases. The length of the CDR3 is 14 residues. CDR1 and CDR2 (germline): SGHRS, YFSETQ. V lost 0 bases, J lost 8 bases, and 1 base stayed unmatched. CDR3 region: CASSLGGQGDEQFF. DNA of the CDR3: TGCGCCAGCAGCTTGGGGGGACAGGGGGATGAGCAGTTCTTC.

As for this clone: The sample contains more than one DNA sequence encoding this CDR3. The V and J genes are TRBV19 and TRBJ2-2; D may be TRBD2 (6 bases). CDR1 and CDR2 (germline): LNHDA, SQIVND (reference sequence). The length of the CDR3 is 16 residues. Between the trimmed V and J ends, which lost 3 bases and 2 bases, there was a span of 13 bases. The CDR3 nucleotides are TGTGCCAGTAGTATGTGGGGGGAGCACAACACCGGGGAGCTGTTTTTT. Its protein product is CASSMWGEHNTGELFF.

V and J are TRBV28 and TRBJ2-7, with D maybe TRBD2 (6 bases). CDR1 is MDHEN, CDR2 SYDVKM, per germline. V lost 7 bases and J lost 7, with 20 bases in between. The CDR3 contains 14 residues. CDR3: CASTPLGPGGEQYF. The CDR3 DNA follows: TGTGCCAGCACCCCCTTGGGGCCCGGAGGGGAGCAGTACTTC. The entire variable domain, with the rest obtained from reference TRBV28 and TRBJ2-7, is as follows: DVKVTQSSRYLVKRTGEKVFLECVQDMDHENMFWYRQDPGLGLRLIYFSYDVKMKEKGDIPEGYSVSREKKERFSLILESASTNQTSMYLCASTPLGPGGEQYFGPGTRLTVT.

The V gene is TRBV5-1, the J gene TRBJ2-3, with 10 bases matching TRBD1. Germline V gives CDR1 SGHRS, CDR2 YFSETQ. V trimming: 4 bases; J trimming: 4 bases; junction bases outside the gene matches: 9. This CDR3 has 16 amino acids. For the CDR3, the DNA is TGCGCCAGCAGCCCGGCGGGACAGGGGCGATCAGATACGCAGTATTTT. Its protein product is CASSPAGQGRSDTQYF.

On this clone itself: Additional DNA sequences in this sample encode the identical CDR3. J is TRBJ1-6 and V is TRBV19; D ambiguous. The V end lost 6 bases, the J end lost 0 bases, and 15 bases lay between the germline ends. CDR1 and CDR2 (germline): LNHDA, SQIVND (reference sequence). The CDR3 consists of 17 residues. The CDR3 sequence is CASSQSPGVSYNSPLHF. The CDR3 DNA reads TGTGCCAGTAGCCAATCCCCGGGTGTCTCCTATAATTCACCCCTCCACTTT. The full variable domain, rest sourced from reference TRBV19 and TRBJ1-6, is DGGITQSPKYLFRKEGQNVTLSCEQNLNHDAMYWYRQDPGQGLRLIYYSQIVNDFQKGDIAEGYSVSREKKESFPLTVTSAQKNPTAFYLCASSQSPGVSYNSPLHFGNGTRLTVT.

The J gene is TRBJ2-1, the V gene TRBV4-1, with 8 bases lining up with TRBD1. Germline CDR1 is MGHRA and CDR2 is YSYEKL. This CDR3 has 16 residues. V shed 4 bases, J shed 3 bases, and the junction held 8 bases outside the gene matches. The DNA for the CDR3 is TGCGCCAGCAGCCCGGACAGGGTACGAAGCTACAATGAGCAGTTCTTC. It yields the protein CASSPDRVRSYNEQFF.

The CDR3 loop reads CASSRGLAGAYEQYF. The CDR3 region has the DNA TGCGCCAGCAGCCGCGGACTAGCGGGAGCTTACGAGCAGTACTTC. The chain employs TRBV4-3 and TRBJ2-7; 13 nucleotides match TRBD2. Unmatched junction bases numbered 4, after V lost 4 bases and J lost 4 bases. The germline CDR1 and CDR2 sequences are LGHNA and YSLEER. CDR3 length equals 15 residues.

This clone was detected once. The V call is TRBV28, the J call TRBJ1-4; the D is unclear. This CDR3 region has 16 residues. CDR1 is MDHEN and CDR2 is SYDVKM in the germline V gene. The V end was cut by 4 bases, the J end by 2 bases, with 14 bases between. The CDR3 nucleotides read TGTGCCAGCAGTTCTCCTAGAGGGTTGACTAATGAAAAACTGTTTTTT. Protein sequence: CASSSPRGLTNEKLFF.

The chain joins TRBV7-9 to TRBJ2-4; possible D gene TRBD1, 6 bases. CDR3 size: 16 residues. The V gene lost 1 base and the J gene lost 1 base, with 11 bases spanning the gap. The germline CDR1 and CDR2 sequences are SEHNR and FQNEAQ (reference sequence). The CDR3 loop is CASSLGGQGAKNIQYF. The CDR3 DNA reads TGTGCCAGCAGCTTAGGGGGGCAAGGGGCCAAAAACATTCAGTACTTC.

The DNA for the CDR3 is TGTGCCAGCAGCTTAAAAGGCGGGTGGGAAACCCAGTACTTC. The encoded protein is CASSLKGGWETQYF. This chain links TRBV7-3 with TRBJ2-5; a possible D gene is TRBD2 (5 bases). V lost 1 base and J 8 bases, leaving 14 bases between the germline ends. The germline gives CDR1 SGHTA, CDR2 FQGTGA. This CDR3 region has 14 residues.

The chain carries TRBV6-5 and TRBJ1-4; a weak D match, TRBD1 (5 bases). CDR3 length: 13 residues. V lost 5 bases to trimming and J lost 3 bases, with 7 bases between them. Germline V lookup: CDR1 MNHEY, CDR2 SVGAGI. The CDR3 nucleotides read TGTGCCAGCAGTGAAGGGGCTAATGAAAAACTGTTTTTT. Its protein product is CASSEGANEKLFF.

V gene TRBV5-4 combines with J gene TRBJ2-5; D is perhaps TRBD2 (5 bases). V was trimmed by 4 bases and J by 2 bases, leaving 15 bases between them. CDR3 size: 15 residues. Per germline, CDR1 SGHNT and CDR2 YYREEE (reference sequence). The CDR3 reads CASSAGGGLQETQYF. DNA of the CDR3: TGTGCCAGCAGCGCAGGCGGCGGACTTCAAGAGACCCAGTACTTC.

The chain has TRBV4-2 and TRBJ2-2, with 7 nucleotides matching TRBD2. The V and J ends lost 4 bases and 5 bases, in that order; junction bases with no gene match: 1. The CDR3 extends over 13 amino acids. Germline V gives CDR1 LGHNA, CDR2 YNFKEQ. The CDR3 DNA sequence: TGTGCCAGCAGCCGGGGGGGAACCGGGGAGCTGTTTTTT. It encodes CASSRGGTGELFF.

The chain recombines TRBV5-1 with TRBJ1-2; 7 bases are a match to TRBD1. Unmatched junction bases numbered 1, after V lost 2 bases and J lost 0 bases. The CDR3 covers 14 residues. The germline gives CDR1 SGHRS, CDR2 YFSETQ. The CDR3 DNA sequence: TGCGCCAGCAGCTTAGGGACAGCTAACTATGGCTACACCTTC. It specifies CASSLGTANYGYTF.

The V call is TRBV7-2, the J call TRBJ1-5; 9 nucleotides line up with TRBD1. The CDR3 has 14 amino acids. J gave up 5 bases and V 2 bases, and 1 base lay outside the gene matches. The germline gives CDR1 SGHTA, CDR2 FQGNSA. Here the CDR3 DNA reads TGTGCCAGCAGCTTACGACAGGGGGATCAGCCCCAGCATTTT. This translates into CASSLRQGDQPQHF.

The chain combines TRBV9 with TRBJ1-2, with TRBD1 as a possible D gene (6 bases). The CDR3 consists of 14 residues. Trimming left V 3 bases short and J 5 bases short, with 14 bases between. Germline CDR1 SGDLS, CDR2 YYNGEE. CDR3 in DNA: TGTGCCAGCAGCGATCAGGGGACGGCTTATGGCTACACCTTC. Protein: CASSDQGTAYGYTF.

V usage is TRBV29-1 and J usage is TRBJ2-2; 8 bases match TRBD1. The CDR3 covers 13 residues. Germline-derived CDR1 and CDR2 are SQVTM and ANQGSEA. V lost 7 bases, J lost 4 bases, and 5 bases stayed unmatched. The CDR3 is CSAGQGATGELFF. DNA for the CDR3: TGCAGCGCAGGACAGGGCGCCACCGGGGAGCTGTTTTTT.